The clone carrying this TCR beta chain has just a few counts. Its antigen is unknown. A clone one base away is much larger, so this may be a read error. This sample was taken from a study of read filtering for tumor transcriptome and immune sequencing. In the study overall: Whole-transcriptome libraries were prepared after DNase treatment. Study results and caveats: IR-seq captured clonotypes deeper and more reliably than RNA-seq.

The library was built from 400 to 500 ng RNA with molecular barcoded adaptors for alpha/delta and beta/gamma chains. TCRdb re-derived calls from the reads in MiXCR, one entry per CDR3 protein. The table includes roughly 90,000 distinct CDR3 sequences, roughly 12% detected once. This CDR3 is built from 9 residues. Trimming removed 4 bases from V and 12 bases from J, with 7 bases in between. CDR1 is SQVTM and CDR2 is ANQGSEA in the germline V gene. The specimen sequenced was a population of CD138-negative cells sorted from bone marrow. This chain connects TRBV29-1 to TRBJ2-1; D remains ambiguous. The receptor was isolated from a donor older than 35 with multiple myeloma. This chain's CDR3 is CSVAAGQFF. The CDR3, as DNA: TGCAGCGTTGCCGCTGGGCAGTTCTTC.